This TCR beta chain was profiled in a study of T cell changes during pregnancy in multiple sclerosis (dated by TCRdb to between 2018 and 2020). Regarding the complete study: In women with multiple sclerosis, the researchers looked at how the T cell repertoire shifted as pregnancy progressed.

Library preparation was by the immunoSEQ multiplex PCR assay. This is the immuneACCESS table as TCRdb keeps it, with only in-frame sequences that have V and J called. A part of the clones is gone; compared with another copy, unresolved V genes explain less than half, and the rest is unexplained. Across this sample there are about 58,000 clones, with about 89% seen only once. Almost 0.5% of the sample is in the top ten clones. Trimming accounts for 5 bases at V and 3 bases at J, while the number of junction bases matched to no gene is 3. The CDR3 sequence holds 13 residues, the cysteine and phenylalanine included. CDR3 DNA only is kept here, 39 bases in frame from base 1. CDR1 and CDR2 are read off the germline V gene as SGHTA and FQGNSA. Points on this clone: Its antigen specificity is not known. No clone much larger than this one lies a single base away; base qualities are absent.

This sequence originates from a female donor in good health, enrolled as a control in a pregnancy study. Sequenced here: CD4+ T cells from peripheral blood mononuclear cells, sampled after pregnancy. The rearrangement joined TRBV7-2 to TRBJ2-5, with TRBD2 matching 7 junction bases. The sequence in DNA is TGTGCCAGCAGCAATCGGGGGGAAGAGACCCAGTACTTC. It specifies CASSNRGEETQYF.